One and the same sample provided the 20 T cell receptor beta chains below, sequenced in a study of blood T cells in healthy people across ages. With a J-beta primer mix and a sample-barcoded 5' primer, a second PCR ran about 6 to 11 cycles. Each CDR3 protein is one row after TCRdb ran MiXCR on the 5' RACE reads. The table includes 1.5 million to 2 million distinct CDR3 sequences, 25% to 30% detected once. The sequenced sample was blood. The receptor set was obtained from a woman between 25 and 40 years old in good health.

About this clonotype: Germline and junction disagree at one end, which may indicate a read error. The V call is TRBV29-1, the J call TRBJ2-6; TRBD1 is a possible D gene (6 bases). CDR3 size: 14 residues. The germline gives CDR1 SQVTM, CDR2 ANQGSEA. The CDR3 region has the DNA TGCAGCGTTGAGGGGGCGCCTGGGGCCAACGTCCGGACTTTC. It specifies CSVEGAPGANVRTF.

The chain uses TRBV20-1 and TRBJ2-3; unclear D gene. Looked up from germline, CDR1 is DFQATT and CDR2 is SNEGSKA (reference sequence). V was cut by 3 bases and J by 4 bases, with 8 bases left in between. The length of the CDR3 is 12 residues. The CDR3 spells CSARRRADTQYF. Here the CDR3 DNA reads TGCAGTGCTAGGCGACGGGCAGATACGCAGTATTTT.

This chain uses TRBV12-3 or TRBV12-4 with TRBJ1-1; tentative D call: TRBD1 (6 bases). Trimming left V 7 bases short and J 1 base short, with 13 bases between. The CDR3 length is 14 residues. CDR3 residues: CASNRQVGNTEAFF. CDR3 in DNA: TGTGCCAGCAATAGACAGGTGGGGAACACTGAAGCTTTCTTT.

This clonotype was seen a single time. This chain connects TRBV4-1 to TRBJ2-3, with no clear D. The V end was cut by 1 base, the J end by 1 base, with 12 bases between. The germline CDR1 and CDR2 sequences are MGHRA and YSYEKL. The CDR3 spans 16 residues. As DNA, the CDR3 is TGCGCCAGCAGCCAAGTAACATCAGTCCGCACAGATACGCAGTATTTT. It translates to CASSQVTSVRTDTQYF.

This clonotype was found a few times. The CDR3 nucleotides are TGCGCCAGCAGCTTTGATCTAGCGGGGGCCTCGTCGACAGATACGCAGTATTTT. Translating it yields CASSFDLAGASSTDTQYF. The chain combines TRBV5-1 with TRBJ2-3; the match to TRBD2 covers 10 bases. The J segment lost 3 bases and the V segment lost 2 bases, leaving 12 bases of the junction unmatched. This CDR3 has 18 residues. CDR1 and CDR2 (germline): SGHRS, YFSETQ.

In regard to this clonotype: A much larger clone differs from this one at a single base, so this may be a read error. This chain connects TRBV12-3 or TRBV12-4 to TRBJ2-5; 8 bases map to TRBD2. The CDR3 spans 14 residues. V was pared by 7 bases and J by 11 bases, with 15 bases of the junction left unmatched. This chain's CDR3 is CASTSTSGSNEQYF. CDR3 DNA sequence: TGTGCCAGCACCAGCACTAGCGGATCGAATGAGCAGTACTTC.

Remarks on this clonotype: Likely a read error: the CDR3 ends without its conserved phenylalanine or tryptophan. This chain connects TRBV11-2 to TRBJ2-7; D is unclear. Trimming left V 5 bases short and J 4 bases short, with 6 bases between. CDR1 is SGHAT and CDR2 is FQNNGV in the germline V gene. CDR3 length: 11 amino acids. The CDR3 protein is CASSLKYEQYC. CDR3 nucleotide sequence: TGTGCCAGCAGCCTCAAATACGAGCAGTACTGC.

This chain joins TRBV5-1 and TRBJ1-1; weak D call: TRBD1 (5 bases). Trimming pared 4 bases from V and 4 bases from J, leaving 14 bases between. Looked up from germline, CDR1 is SGHRS and CDR2 is YFSETQ. This CDR3 region has 14 residues. CDR3: CASSPVSRGTEAFF. CDR3 nucleotides: TGCGCCAGCAGCCCCGTTTCTAGGGGCACTGAAGCTTTCTTT. Full variable domain (missing parts from reference TRBV5-1 and TRBJ1-1): KAGVTQTPRYLIKTRGQQVTLSCSPISGHRSVSWYQQTPGQGLQFLFEYFSETQRNKGNFPGRFSGRQFSNSRSEMNVSTLELGDSALYLCASSPVSRGTEAFFGQGTRLTVV.

This chain connects TRBV12-3 or TRBV12-4 to TRBJ1-5, with D uncertain. V gave up 5 bases and J gave up 9 bases, with 17 bases separating them. The CDR3 has 14 residues. Here the CDR3 DNA reads TGTGCCAGCAGTCCCTCGGGCAGGTTTGGGCCCCAGCATTTT. Amino acid sequence: CASSPSGRFGPQHF.

The chain employs TRBV14 and TRBJ1-2; D call uncertain. Germline lookup yields CDR1 SGHDN and CDR2 FVKESK. Trimming removed 0 bases from V and 0 bases from J, with 8 bases in between. The CDR3 runs to 15 residues. Here the CDR3 reads CASSQDRIPNYGYTF. CDR3 in DNA: TGTGCCAGCAGCCAAGACCGAATACCTAACTATGGCTACACCTTC.

Concerning this clonotype itself: A read error is possible here, since a much larger clone lies one base away. CDR3 residues: CSVELPVASISEQYF. The CDR3 DNA reads as TGCAGCGTTGAATTGCCTGTGGCATCAATCAGCGAGCAGTACTTC. The rearrangement uses TRBV29-1 and TRBJ2-5; D is undetermined. The end of the DNA is better explained by TRBJ2-7, so the J call may be wrong. The CDR3 runs 15 residues. Germline lookup yields CDR1 SQVTM and CDR2 ANQGSEA.

This clonotype turned up a few times. The genes are TRBV27 and TRBJ2-3; 7 positions agree with TRBD2. This CDR3 is built from 15 residues. The ends lost 5 bases at V and 4 bases at J; junction bases unmatched: 9. The germline gives CDR1 MNHEY, CDR2 SMNVEV (reference sequence). CDR3 amino acids: CASSPKAGFADTQYF. Here the CDR3 DNA reads TGTGCCAGCAGTCCCAAAGCGGGGTTTGCAGATACGCAGTATTTT.

This clonotype appeared a few times. The chain uses TRBV7-2 and TRBJ2-3; the match to TRBD2 covers 12 bases. J lost 1 base, V lost 3 bases, and 8 bases had no gene match. Germline V gene sequence: CDR1 SGHTA, CDR2 FQGNSA. The CDR3 runs 18 residues. The CDR3 loop reads CASSFRNLAGGGTDTQYF. The CDR3 DNA is TGTGCCAGCAGCTTCCGGAACCTAGCGGGAGGGGGCACAGATACGCAGTATTTT.

This clonotype occurred many times. The CDR3 region has the DNA TGTGCCAGCAGCGTGAATTCCTATGGCTACACCTTC. Its protein product is CASSVNSYGYTF. The chain couples TRBV9 to TRBJ1-2; D remains ambiguous. The CDR3 is made up of 12 amino acids. With 2 bases removed from V and 4 bases from J, the gap between germline ends came to 6 bases. The germline CDR1 and CDR2 sequences are SGDLS and YYNGEE. The whole variable domain, remainder taken from reference TRBV9 and TRBJ1-2, is DSGVTQTPKHLITATGQRVTLRCSPRSGDLSVYWYQQSLDQGLQFLIQYYNGEERAKGNILERFSAQQFPDLHSELNLSSLELGDSALYFCASSVNSYGYTFGSGTRLTVV.

Note on this clonotype: Its ends do not fully match the called genes, so a read error is possible. The chain recombines TRBV5-1 with TRBJ1-1; perhaps TRBD1 as D (5 bases). Germline loops: CDR1 SGHRS, CDR2 YFSETQ. The length of the CDR3 is 15 residues. The CDR3 sequence: CASSLVRGVNTEAFF. Here the CDR3 DNA reads TGTGCCAGCAGCTTGGTTAGGGGCGTGAACACTGAAGCTTTCTTT. The full variable domain, completed using reference TRBV5-1 and TRBJ1-1, is KAGVTQTPRYLIKTRGQQVTLSCSPISGHRSVSWYQQTPGQGLQFLFEYFSETQRNKGNFPGRFSGRQFSNSRSEMNVSTLELGDSALYLCASSLVRGVNTEAFFGQGTRLTVV.

The chain links TRBV7-9 to TRBJ2-7, with 9 nucleotides matching TRBD1. Germline loops: CDR1 SEHNR, CDR2 FQNEAQ (reference sequence). The CDR3 is 14 amino acids. The ends lost 2 bases at V and 7 bases at J; junction bases unmatched: 6. The CDR3 bases are TGTGCCAGCAGCTTAAGATGGGACAGGGAGGAGCAGTACTTC. Its protein product is CASSLRWDREEQYF.

As concerns this clonotype: This sequence may be a read error, since a much larger clone differs from it by one base. The rearrangement links TRBV6-1 to TRBJ1-5, with unresolved D. The CDR3 covers 14 residues. Germline CDR1 reads MNHNS; CDR2 reads SASEGT. Trimming cost V 2 bases and J 0 bases, with 5 bases left between them. CDR3 region: CASSEQASNQPQHF. The CDR3, as DNA: TGTGCCAGCAGTGAACAGGCTAGCAATCAGCCCCAGCATTTT.

This clonotype was counted a few times. DNA of the CDR3: TGTGCCAGCGTCGGGGCTGCGGGGACAGAGTACAATGAGCAGTTCTTC. It translates to CASVGAAGTEYNEQFF. The chain has TRBV27 and TRBJ2-1; D perhaps matches TRBD1 (7 bases). Germline CDR1 MNHEY, CDR2 SMNVEV (reference sequence). With 8 bases removed from V and 4 bases from J, the gap between germline ends came to 21 bases. The CDR3 covers 16 residues.

The V gene is TRBV20-1, the J gene TRBJ1-5; 8 bases match TRBD1. CDR1 and CDR2 from the germline V gene are DFQATT and SNEGSKA (reference sequence). The CDR3 spans 16 residues. The V gene end was trimmed by 0 bases and the J gene end by 1 base; junction bases not matched to a gene: 5. The CDR3 DNA is TGCAGTGCTAGAGATCAGGGGACAGGAAGCAATCAGCCCCAGCATTTT. It encodes CSARDQGTGSNQPQHF.

This clonotype was found a few times. The chain combines TRBV11-2 with TRBJ1-3, with D tentatively TRBD1 (5 bases). The CDR3 sequence is 13 residues long. The ends were cut back, 0 bases at V and 6 bases at J, with 6 bases in the middle. Germline assignment: CDR1 SGHAT and CDR2 FQNNGV. The CDR3 sequence: CASSLETENTIYF. The CDR3 DNA follows: TGTGCCAGCAGCTTAGAGACAGAAAACACCATATATTTT.